These 2 T cell receptor beta chains share one sample of origin, sequenced in a study of blood T cells in healthy people across ages. Primed by a sample-barcoded 5' primer and a J-beta primer mix, a second PCR proceeded for roughly 6 to 12 cycles. TCRdb independently ran MiXCR on the 5' RACE reads; one entry per CDR3 protein. Of over 600,000 distinct CDR3 sequences in the sample, roughly three fifths were seen once. Sequenced sample: blood. The receptors stem from a middle-aged man in good health.

This clonotype was observed once. The V call is TRBV5-1, the J call TRBJ2-3; D possibly corresponds to TRBD1 (6 bases). Germline V CDR1 and CDR2: SGHRS, YFSETQ. Between the trimmed V and J ends, which lost 5 bases and 4 bases, there was a span of 14 bases. This CDR3 is built from 14 residues. CDR3: CASSPGHISDTQYF. The CDR3 DNA follows: TGCGCCAGCAGTCCGGGACATATCTCAGATACGCAGTATTTT.

The table lists this clonotype with a few counts. The J gene is TRBJ2-3, the V gene TRBV29-1; D is undetermined. CDR1 is SQVTM and CDR2 is ANQGSEA in the germline V gene. Trimming removed 0 bases from V and 1 base from J, with 2 bases in between. This CDR3 comprises 12 residues. The CDR3 DNA is TGCAGCGTTGAAGACGGCACAGATACGCAGTATTTT. It encodes CSVEDGTDTQYF.